These 2 T cell receptor beta chains share one sample of origin, sequenced in a study of OX40 agonist ivuxolimab in advanced cancers. Method: immunoSEQ multiplex PCR; TCRdb's copy keeps in-frame clones and lacks some. Here the sample spans approximately 80,000 clones, roughly 91% being singletons. The sample in question was CD4+ or CD8+ T cells sorted from blood, obtained in a trial of the OX40 agonist ivuxolimab. Receptors originate from an adult with an advanced solid tumor such as melanoma, head and neck, liver or kidney cancer.

The genes are TRBV7-2 and TRBJ1-6; perhaps TRBD1 as D (5 bases). V was trimmed by 2 bases and J by 7 bases, leaving 12 bases between them. The germline V gene has CDR1 SGHTA and CDR2 FQGNSA. The CDR3 is made up of 15 amino acids. For the CDR3, the DNA is TGTGCCAGCAGCTTATACGTAGGGGTGAATTCACCCCTCCACTTT. Protein sequence: CASSLYVGVNSPLHF.

This clone appeared a single time. CDR3: CASNSRGTYGYTF. CDR3 sequence (DNA): TGTGCCAGCAACTCCAGGGGGACCTATGGCTACACCTTC. The V and J genes are TRBV28 and TRBJ1-2; TRBD1 agrees at 7 bases. The V gene's germline CDR1 is MDHEN and CDR2 SYDVKM. The CDR3 is 13 amino acids. V shed 7 bases, J shed 4 bases, and the junction held 6 bases outside the gene matches.